These 5 T cell receptor beta chains were sequenced from one sample in a study of OX40 agonist ivuxolimab in advanced cancers. Libraries were prepared by immunoSEQ multiplex PCR; TCRdb keeps only in-frame clonotypes and omits some of them. Found here are approximately 35,000 clones, around 83% of them singletons; the top ten hold around a quarter. The source was CD4+ or CD8+ T cells sorted from blood, collected in a trial of the OX40 agonist ivuxolimab. The receptors were sampled from an adult with an advanced solid tumor such as melanoma, head and neck, liver or kidney cancer.

This clone was detected once. CDR3 nucleotide sequence: TGCGCCAGCAGTGGACAGAGCTTAAATGAAAAACTGTTTTTT. Translated: CASSGQSLNEKLFF. This rearrangement joins TRBV5-1 to TRBJ1-4; weak D call: TRBD1 (6 bases). Germline V lookup: CDR1 SGHRS, CDR2 YFSETQ. Trimming stripped 5 bases from V and 5 bases from J, with 13 bases between. This CDR3 contains 14 residues.

The chain combines TRBV6-5 with TRBJ1-2; 12 nucleotides align to TRBD1. Germline CDR1 and CDR2: MNHEY and SVGAGI. The V gene end was trimmed by 5 bases and the J gene end by 5 bases; junction bases not matched to a gene: 6. This CDR3 has 15 residues. The CDR3 region has the DNA TGTGCCAGCAGTACGGGACAGGGGGCGGTGTATGGCTACACCTTC. Its translation: CASSTGQGAVYGYTF.

This clone was seen just once. The CDR3 sequence is CAWSPGTSGGANEQFF. The CDR3 DNA reads as TGTGCCTGGAGTCCCGGGACTAGCGGGGGGGCGAATGAGCAGTTCTTC. This chain links TRBV30 with TRBJ2-1; 16 nucleotides line up with TRBD2. Germline CDR1 GTSNPN, CDR2 SVGIG (reference sequence). Trimming removed 2 bases from V and 7 bases from J; junction bases left unmatched: 5. CDR3 length equals 16 residues.

The chain combines TRBV2 with TRBJ2-5; perhaps TRBD1 as D (6 bases). The CDR3 covers 10 residues. From germline, CDR1 is SNHLY and CDR2 FYNNEI. V lost 10 bases to trimming and J lost 3 bases, with 6 bases between them. The CDR3 region has the DNA TGTGCCACAGGGGAAGAGACCCAGTACTTC. Translating gives CATGEETQYF.

This clone was counted a single time. This chain links TRBV6-6 with TRBJ2-1; D ambiguous. The ends were cut back, 0 bases at V and 13 bases at J, with 13 bases in the middle. CDR1 and CDR2 (germline): MNHNY, SVGAGI (reference sequence). This CDR3 contains 13 residues. This chain's CDR3 is CASSYSSLGFQFF. CDR3 nucleotides: TGTGCCAGCAGTTACTCCAGCTTGGGGTTCCAGTTCTTC.